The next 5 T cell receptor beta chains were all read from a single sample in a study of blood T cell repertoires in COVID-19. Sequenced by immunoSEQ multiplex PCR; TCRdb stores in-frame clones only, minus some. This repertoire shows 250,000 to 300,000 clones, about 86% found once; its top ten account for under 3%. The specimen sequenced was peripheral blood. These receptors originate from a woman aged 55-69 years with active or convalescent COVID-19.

The CDR3 here is CASSPGLASYYQETQYF. CDR3 bases: TGTGCCAGCAGCCCGGGACTAGCGAGCTACTACCAAGAGACCCAGTACTTC. V gene TRBV5-4 combines with J gene TRBJ2-5; the match to TRBD2 covers 10 bases. The V segment lost 4 bases and the J segment 0 bases; nucleotides outside the gene matches: 9. CDR3 length equals 17 residues. Germline CDR1 reads SGHNT; CDR2 reads YYREEE (reference sequence).

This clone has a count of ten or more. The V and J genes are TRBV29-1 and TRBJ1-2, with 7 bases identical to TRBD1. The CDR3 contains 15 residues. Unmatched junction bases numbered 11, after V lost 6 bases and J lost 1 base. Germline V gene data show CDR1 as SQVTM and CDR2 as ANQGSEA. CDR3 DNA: TGCAGCGTCCCCGCCGCAGGGGGGAATAACTATGGCTACACCTTC. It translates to CSVPAAGGNNYGYTF.

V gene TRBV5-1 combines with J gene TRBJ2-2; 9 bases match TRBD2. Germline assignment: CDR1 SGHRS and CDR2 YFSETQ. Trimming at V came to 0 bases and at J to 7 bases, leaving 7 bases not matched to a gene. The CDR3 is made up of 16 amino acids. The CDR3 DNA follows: TGCGCCAGCAGCTTGGAAGTAGCGGGGGTAGGCGGGGAGCTGTTTTTT. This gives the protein CASSLEVAGVGGELFF.

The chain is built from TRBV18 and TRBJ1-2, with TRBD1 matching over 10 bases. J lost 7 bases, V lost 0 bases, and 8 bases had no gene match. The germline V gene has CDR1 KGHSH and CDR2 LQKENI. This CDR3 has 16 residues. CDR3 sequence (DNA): TGTGCCAGCTCACCACCGCCGGGACAGGGGTTCTTTGGCTACACCTTC. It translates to CASSPPPGQGFFGYTF.

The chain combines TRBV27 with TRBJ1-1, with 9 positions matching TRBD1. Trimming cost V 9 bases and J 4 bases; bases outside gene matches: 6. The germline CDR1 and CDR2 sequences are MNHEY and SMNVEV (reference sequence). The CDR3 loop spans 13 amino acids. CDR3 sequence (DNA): TGTGCCAGTAGGGGACAGGGTAGCACTGAAGCTTTCTTT. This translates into CASRGQGSTEAFF.